This T cell receptor beta chain came from a study of T-cell memory formation after mild COVID-19. Notes on the study in general: A subset of responding clones appeared in pre-infection memory, suggesting cross-reactive memory joined.

TCRdb re-derived calls from the 5' RACE reads in MiXCR, one entry per CDR3 protein. The profile shows just under 550,000 distinct CDR3 sequences, around 21% of them singletons. The CDR3 consists of 11 residues. CDR1 MNHEY and CDR2 SVGAGI come from the germline V gene. The germline V and J ends were trimmed by 1 base and 10 bases, with 5 bases remaining between them. This clonotype was detected only a few times. What it binds is unknown. This chain joins TRBV6-5 and TRBJ2-1; D uncertain. The receptor was derived from an adult woman who had mild COVID-19 (a few samples of this study predate the infection). Cell type and time point are not known. Input material: PBMCs or a T cell subset sorted from them (not recorded which). As DNA, the CDR3 is TGTGCCAGCAGTTACTTTGGGGAGCAGTTCTTC. This gives the protein CASSYFGEQFF.